This TCR beta chain was found in a study of blood T cell repertoires in COVID-19. About the research overall: Samples representing acute and convalescent COVID-19 were sourced from the United States, Italy and Spain.

Per the original methods: From reference gene primer amplification, estimates of nucleated cell counts were derived. TCRdb's table, derived via immunoSEQ multiplex PCR, lists solely in-frame clones and lacks some. For V, J and clone size, that table is used; D and trimming come from the DNA. This table has just over 650,000 clones, more than 80% appearing once. This clone was seen just once. Trimming cost V 7 bases and J 5 bases, with 8 bases left between them. Looked up from germline, CDR1 is MNHEY and CDR2 is SVGAGI. The CDR3 consists of 12 residues. The receptor comes from a woman younger than 35 with acute or convalescent COVID-19. The sequenced sample was peripheral blood. The chain combines TRBV6-5 with TRBJ2-2; D perhaps matches TRBD1 (5 bases). CDR3 in DNA: TGTGCCAGCACCAAGGGGACCGGGGAGCTGTTTTTT. It codes for CASTKGTGELFF.